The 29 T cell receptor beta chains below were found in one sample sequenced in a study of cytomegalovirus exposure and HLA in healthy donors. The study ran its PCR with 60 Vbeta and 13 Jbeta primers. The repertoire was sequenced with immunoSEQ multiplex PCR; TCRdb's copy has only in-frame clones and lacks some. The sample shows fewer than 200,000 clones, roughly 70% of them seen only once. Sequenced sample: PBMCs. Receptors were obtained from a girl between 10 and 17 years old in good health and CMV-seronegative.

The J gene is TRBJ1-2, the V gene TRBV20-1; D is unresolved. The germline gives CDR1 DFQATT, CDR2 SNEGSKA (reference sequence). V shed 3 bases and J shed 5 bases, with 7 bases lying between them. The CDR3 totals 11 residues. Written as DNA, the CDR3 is TGCAGTGCTAGGGTAGTTTATGGCTACACCTTC. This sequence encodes CSARVVYGYTF.

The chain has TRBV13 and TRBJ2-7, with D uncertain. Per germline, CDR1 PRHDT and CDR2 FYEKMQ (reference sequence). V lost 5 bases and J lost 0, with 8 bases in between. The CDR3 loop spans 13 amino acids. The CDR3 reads CASSGYSSYEQYF. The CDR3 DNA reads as TGTGCCAGCAGCGGGTACAGCTCCTACGAGCAGTACTTC. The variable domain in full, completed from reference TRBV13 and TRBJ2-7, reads AAGVIQSPRHLIKEKRETATLKCYPIPRHDTVYWYQQGPGQDPQFLISFYEKMQSDKGSIPDRFSAQQFSDYHSELNMSSLELGDSALYFCASSGYSSYEQYFGPGTRLTVT.

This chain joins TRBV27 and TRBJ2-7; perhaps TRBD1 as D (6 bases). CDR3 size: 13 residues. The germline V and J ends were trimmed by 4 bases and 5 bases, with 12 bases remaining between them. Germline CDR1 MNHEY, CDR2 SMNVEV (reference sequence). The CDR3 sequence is CASSYREHDEQYF. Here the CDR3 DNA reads TGTGCCAGCAGTTACAGGGAACACGACGAGCAGTACTTC.

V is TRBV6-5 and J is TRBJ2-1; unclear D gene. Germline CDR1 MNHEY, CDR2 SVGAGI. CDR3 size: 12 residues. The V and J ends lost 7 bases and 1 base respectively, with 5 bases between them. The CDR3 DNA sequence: TGTGCCAGCAAGCGATCCTACAATGAGCAGTTCTTC. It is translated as CASKRSYNEQFF.

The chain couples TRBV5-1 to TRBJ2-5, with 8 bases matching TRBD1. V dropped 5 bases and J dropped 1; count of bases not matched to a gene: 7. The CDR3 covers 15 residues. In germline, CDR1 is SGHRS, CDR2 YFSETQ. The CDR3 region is CASSVLGQAQETQYF. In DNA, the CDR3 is TGCGCCAGCAGTGTACTGGGACAGGCCCAAGAGACCCAGTACTTC.

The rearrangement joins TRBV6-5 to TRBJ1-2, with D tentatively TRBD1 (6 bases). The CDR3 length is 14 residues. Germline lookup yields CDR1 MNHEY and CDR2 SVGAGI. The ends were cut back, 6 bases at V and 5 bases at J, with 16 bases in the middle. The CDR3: CASRTILQGYGYTF. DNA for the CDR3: TGTGCCAGCAGGACCATCCTCCAGGGGTATGGCTACACCTTC.

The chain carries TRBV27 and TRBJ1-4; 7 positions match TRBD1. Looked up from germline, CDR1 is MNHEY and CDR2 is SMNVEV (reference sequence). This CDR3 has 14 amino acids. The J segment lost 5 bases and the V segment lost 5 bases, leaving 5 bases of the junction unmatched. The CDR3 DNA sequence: TGTGCCAGCAGTAACAGGGGCCTCAATGAAAAACTGTTTTTT. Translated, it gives CASSNRGLNEKLFF.

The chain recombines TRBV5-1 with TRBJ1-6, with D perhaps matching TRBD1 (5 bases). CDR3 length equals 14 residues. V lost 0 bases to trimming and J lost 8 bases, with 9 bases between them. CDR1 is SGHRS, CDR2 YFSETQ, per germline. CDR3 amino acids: CASSLAGFDSPLHF. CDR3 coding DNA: TGCGCCAGCAGCTTGGCAGGGTTCGATTCACCCCTCCACTTT.

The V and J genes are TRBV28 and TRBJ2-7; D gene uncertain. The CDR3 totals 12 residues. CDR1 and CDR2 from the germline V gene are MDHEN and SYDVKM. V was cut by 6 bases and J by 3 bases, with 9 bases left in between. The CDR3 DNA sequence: TGTGCCAGCAGCGGTGTCGGCTACGAGCAGTACTTC. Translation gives CASSGVGYEQYF.

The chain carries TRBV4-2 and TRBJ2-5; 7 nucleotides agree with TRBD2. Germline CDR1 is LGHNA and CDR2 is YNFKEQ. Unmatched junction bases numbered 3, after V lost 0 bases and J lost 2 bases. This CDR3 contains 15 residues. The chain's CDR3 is CASSQDAGGQETQYF. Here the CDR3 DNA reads TGTGCCAGCAGCCAAGATGCCGGGGGGCAAGAGACCCAGTACTTC.

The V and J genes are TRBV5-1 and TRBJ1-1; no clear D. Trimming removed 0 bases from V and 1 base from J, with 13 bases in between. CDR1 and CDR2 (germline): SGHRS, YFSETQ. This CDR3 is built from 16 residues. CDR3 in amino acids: CASSLGLEQSNTEAFF. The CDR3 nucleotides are TGCGCCAGCAGCTTGGGGTTGGAACAGTCGAACACTGAAGCTTTCTTT.

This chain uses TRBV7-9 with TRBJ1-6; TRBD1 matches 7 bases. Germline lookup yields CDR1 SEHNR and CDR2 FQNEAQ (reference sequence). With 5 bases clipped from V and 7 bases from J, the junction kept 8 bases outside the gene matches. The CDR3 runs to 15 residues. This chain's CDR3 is CASSKTGTENSPLHF. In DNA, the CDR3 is TGTGCCAGCAGCAAGACCGGGACAGAGAATTCACCCCTCCACTTT.

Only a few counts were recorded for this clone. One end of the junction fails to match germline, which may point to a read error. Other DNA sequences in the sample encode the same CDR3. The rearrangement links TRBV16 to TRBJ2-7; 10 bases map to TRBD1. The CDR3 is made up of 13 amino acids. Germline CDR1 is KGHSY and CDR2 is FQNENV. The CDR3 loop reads CASSQSHGTGDNF. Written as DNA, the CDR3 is TGTGCCAGCAGCCAATCCCACGGGACAGGGGATAACTTC.

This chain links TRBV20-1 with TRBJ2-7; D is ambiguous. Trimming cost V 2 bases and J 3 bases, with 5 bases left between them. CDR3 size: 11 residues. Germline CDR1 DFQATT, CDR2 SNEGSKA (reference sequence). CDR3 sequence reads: CSARRSYEQYF. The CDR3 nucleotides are TGCAGTGCTAGACGCAGCTACGAGCAGTACTTC.

The DNA for the CDR3 is TGCGCCAGCAGCGCCGGAGATACGCAGTATTTT. Residues: CASSAGDTQYF. The genes are TRBV5-1 and TRBJ2-3; D is unresolved. Germline CDR1 is SGHRS and CDR2 is YFSETQ. The CDR3 has 11 residues. The V end lost 4 bases, the J end lost 5 bases, and 5 bases lay between the germline ends.

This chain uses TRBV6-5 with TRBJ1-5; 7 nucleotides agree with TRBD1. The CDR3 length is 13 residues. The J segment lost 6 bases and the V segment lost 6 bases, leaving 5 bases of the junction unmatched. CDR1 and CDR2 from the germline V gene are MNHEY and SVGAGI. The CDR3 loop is CASRDRDGQPQHF. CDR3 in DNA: TGTGCCAGCAGAGACAGGGACGGTCAGCCCCAGCATTTT.

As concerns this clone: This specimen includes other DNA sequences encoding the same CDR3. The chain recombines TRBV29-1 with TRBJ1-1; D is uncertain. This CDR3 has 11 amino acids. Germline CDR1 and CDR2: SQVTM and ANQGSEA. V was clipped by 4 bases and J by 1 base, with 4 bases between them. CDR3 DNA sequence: TGCAGCGTTGCTAGGAACACTGAAGCTTTCTTT. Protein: CSVARNTEAFF.

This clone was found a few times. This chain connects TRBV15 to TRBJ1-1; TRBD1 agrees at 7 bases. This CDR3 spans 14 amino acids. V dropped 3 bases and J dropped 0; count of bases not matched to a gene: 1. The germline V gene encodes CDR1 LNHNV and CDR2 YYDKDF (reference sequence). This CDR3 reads CATSRGQLNTEAFF. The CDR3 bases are TGTGCCACCAGCAGGGGACAGTTGAACACTGAAGCTTTCTTT.

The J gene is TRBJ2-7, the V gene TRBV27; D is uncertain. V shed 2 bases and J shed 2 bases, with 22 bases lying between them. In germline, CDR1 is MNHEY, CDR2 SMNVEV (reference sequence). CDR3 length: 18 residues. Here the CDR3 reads CASSLANSDKVWPYEQYF. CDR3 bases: TGTGCCAGCAGTTTAGCCAATTCAGACAAGGTTTGGCCCTACGAGCAGTACTTC.

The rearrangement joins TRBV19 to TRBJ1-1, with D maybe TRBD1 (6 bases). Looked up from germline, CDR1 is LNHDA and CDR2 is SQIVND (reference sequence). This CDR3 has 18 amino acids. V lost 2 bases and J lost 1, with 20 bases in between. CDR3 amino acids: CASSIWEGGAFANTEAFF. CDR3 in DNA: TGTGCCAGTAGTATATGGGAGGGGGGGGCTTTTGCGAACACTGAAGCTTTCTTT.

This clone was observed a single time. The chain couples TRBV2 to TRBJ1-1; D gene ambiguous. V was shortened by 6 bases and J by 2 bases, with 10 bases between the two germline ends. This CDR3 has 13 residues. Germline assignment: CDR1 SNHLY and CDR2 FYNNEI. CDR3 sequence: CASRREGNTEAFF. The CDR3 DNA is TGTGCCAGCAGAAGGGAGGGTAACACTGAAGCTTTCTTT.

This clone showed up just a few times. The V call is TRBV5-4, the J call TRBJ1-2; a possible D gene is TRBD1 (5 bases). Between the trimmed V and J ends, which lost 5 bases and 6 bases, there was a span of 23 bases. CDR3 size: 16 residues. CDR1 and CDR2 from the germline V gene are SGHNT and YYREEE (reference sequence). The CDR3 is CASSQIAPGGENGYTF. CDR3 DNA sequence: TGTGCCAGCAGTCAAATCGCCCCCGGGGGGGAGAATGGCTACACCTTC. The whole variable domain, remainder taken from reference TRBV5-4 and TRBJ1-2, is ETGVTQSPTHLIKTRGQQVTLRCSSQSGHNTVSWYQQALGQGPQFIFQYYREEENGRGNFPPRFSGLQFPNYSSELNVNALELDDSALYLCASSQIAPGGENGYTFGSGTRLTVV.

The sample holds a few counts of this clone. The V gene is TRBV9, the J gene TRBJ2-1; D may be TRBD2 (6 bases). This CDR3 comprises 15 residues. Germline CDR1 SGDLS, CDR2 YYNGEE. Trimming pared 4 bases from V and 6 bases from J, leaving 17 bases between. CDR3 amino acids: CASSSLGGSGNEQFF. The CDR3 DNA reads TGTGCCAGCAGCTCTTTGGGGGGAAGTGGCAATGAGCAGTTCTTC.

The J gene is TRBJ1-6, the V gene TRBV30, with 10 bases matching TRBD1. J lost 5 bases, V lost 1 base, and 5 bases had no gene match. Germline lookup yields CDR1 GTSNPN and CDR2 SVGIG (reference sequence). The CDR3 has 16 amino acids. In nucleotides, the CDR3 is TGTGCCTGGAGTGACGACAGGGGGCTTGATAATTCACCCCTCCACTTT. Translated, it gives CAWSDDRGLDNSPLHF.

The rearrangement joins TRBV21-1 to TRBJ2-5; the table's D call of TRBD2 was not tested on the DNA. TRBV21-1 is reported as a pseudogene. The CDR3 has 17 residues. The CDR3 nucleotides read TGTGCCAGCAGCTCGAGACTAGCGGGGGCGGGGAGGAAGACCCAGTACTTC. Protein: CASSSRLAGAGRKTQYF.

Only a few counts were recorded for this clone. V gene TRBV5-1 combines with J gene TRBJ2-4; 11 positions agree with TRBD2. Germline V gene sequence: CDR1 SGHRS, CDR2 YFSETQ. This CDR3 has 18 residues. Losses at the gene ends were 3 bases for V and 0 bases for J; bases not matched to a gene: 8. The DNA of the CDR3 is TGCGCCAGCAGCTACGGGACTAGCGGCACTTTAGCCAAAAACATTCAGTACTTC. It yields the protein CASSYGTSGTLAKNIQYF.

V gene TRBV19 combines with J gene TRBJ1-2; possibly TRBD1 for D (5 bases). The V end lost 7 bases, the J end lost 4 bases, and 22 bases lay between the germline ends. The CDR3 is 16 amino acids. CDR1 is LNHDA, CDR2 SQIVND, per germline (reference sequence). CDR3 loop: CASTPSGGRAFYGYTF. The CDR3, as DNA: TGTGCCAGTACCCCCTCGGGGGGGAGGGCCTTCTATGGCTACACCTTC.

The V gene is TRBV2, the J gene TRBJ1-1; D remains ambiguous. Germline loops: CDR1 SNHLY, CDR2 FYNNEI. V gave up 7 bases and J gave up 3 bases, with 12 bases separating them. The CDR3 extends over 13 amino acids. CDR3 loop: CASTPGGDTEAFF. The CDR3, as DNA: TGTGCCAGCACCCCAGGAGGTGACACTGAAGCTTTCTTT.

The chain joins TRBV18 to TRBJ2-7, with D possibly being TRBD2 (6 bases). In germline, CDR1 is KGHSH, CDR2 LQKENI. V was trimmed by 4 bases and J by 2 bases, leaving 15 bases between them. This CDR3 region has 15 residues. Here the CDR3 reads CASSRRDSSPYEQYF. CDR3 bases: TGTGCCAGCTCACGACGGGACTCTTCCCCCTACGAGCAGTACTTC.